This T cell receptor beta chain was recovered during a study of blood T cell repertoires in COVID-19 (dated by TCRdb to 2018 to 2021). Broadly, across the study: Samples covering the acute and convalescent phases of COVID-19 were provided by collaborators in the United States, Italy and Spain. Where available, HLA class I and class II types were taken from metadata supplied by the sample provider and were not determined by assay-based typing. The samples were drawn from the first 160 participants of the ongoing ImmuneRACE study and from over a thousand subjects provided by 6 global collaborators. Sample metadata almost always included a de-identified subject ID, COVID-19 status, age in years and sex. The prospective study material was composed of cDNA or gDNA derived from T cells, B-cell-depleted T cells, or PBMCs. Deeply sampled blood TCRbeta repertoires from subjects exposed to, actively infected with, or recovered from COVID-19 were included in the dataset. The repertoires were released in a freely available public database meant as a resource for research on the immune response to SARS-CoV-2. Beyond this particular receptor, the publication reports: Clinical and demographic metadata were provided uncurated, with the amount varying by source and participant.

CDR1 and CDR2 are drawn from the germline V gene: MGHRA, YSYEKL. There are 16 amino acids in the CDR3, from cysteine to phenylalanine inclusive. Solely the CDR3 DNA is kept, with 48 bases framed from the first base. Trimming removed 4 bases from V and 5 bases from J, leaving 20 bases between the germline ends. This clone was seen only a few times. Its recognized antigen is unknown. Base qualities are not at hand, and no much larger clone is one base apart. Samples from volunteer blood donors who had recovered from COVID-19 were contributed by a second Seattle source. Each collaborating institution followed its own protocols to collect whole blood in K2EDTA tubes. For TCRbeta analysis, collaborator samples were shipped as frozen whole blood, as isolated PBMCs, or as DNA extracted from either sample type. TCRbeta CDR3 regions were amplified from genomic DNA using the immunoSEQ Assay, a bias-controlled multiplex PCR. As for how the authors treated the data: Within the assay, amplification of reference gene primers was used to estimate how many nucleated cells each sample contained. To quantify the absolute abundance of each unique TCRbeta CDR3 rearrangement, sequence reads were collapsed and filtered. Productive Simpson clonality was computed per sample as the square root of Simpson's diversity index over productive rearrangements. The table was pulled from immuneACCESS by TCRdb, which kept in-frame rearrangements only. Such tables lose some clones; where checked, under half of the loss comes from unresolved V genes, and the rest has no known cause. V and J calls and clone size come straight from that table; D and trimming were deduced from the DNA. Recorded for this sample are 150,000 to 200,000 clones; around 83% of them occurred a single time. Approximately 13% of the sample is taken by the ten largest.

The chain is made from TRBV4-1 and TRBJ1-1, with the D segment identity uncertain. Source material: peripheral blood. This clonotype was obtained from a man between 70 and 80 years old who had recovered from COVID-19. The CDR3 sequence is CASSPSKGGGRTEAFF. Read as DNA, the sequence is TGCGCCAGCAGCCCCAGCAAGGGTGGAGGGCGAACTGAAGCTTTCTTT.